This T cell receptor (beta chain) is from a study of graft-versus-host responses after intestinal transplantation. The wider study: Every transplant recipient was induced with anti-thymocyte globulin, then maintained on tacrolimus and steroids for approximately three years. Study-wide findings and caveats: Within allografts, high graft-versus-host to host-versus-graft clonal ratios were seen among patients with graft-donor T cell macrochimerism. Some GvH clones were seen earlier in gut or blood, suggesting intestinal origin.

Note on this clone: The antigen is unknown.

Measured with immunoSEQ multiplex PCR; TCRdb has only the in-frame clones, and not every one. The sample consists of under 25,000 clones, roughly nine tenths of them appearing once. Post-transplantation marrow specimens were derived from the posterior iliac crest or an alternative site. V was pared by 5 bases and J by 5 bases, with 15 bases of the junction left unmatched. The CDR3 is 16 amino acids. Germline V gene data show CDR1 as SGHDN and CDR2 as FVKESK. Source: bone marrow, taken roughly 19 weeks after transplant. The clonotype originates from a human patient who received an intestinal transplant, so some T cells may come from the graft donor. V gene TRBV14 combines with J gene TRBJ2-7; 7 bases fit TRBD2. In DNA, the CDR3 is TGTGCCAGCAGCTCCCCCCGGGGGGTCCACCGGGACGAGCAGTACTTC. This sequence encodes CASSSPRGVHRDEQYF.